These 13 T cell receptor beta chains came from one sample sequenced in a study of beta chain features in type 1 diabetes. The study reverse transcribed the entire isolated RNA, so it sequenced expressed TCRB transcripts. Here immunoSEQ multiplex PCR was the method, and the copy in TCRdb shows in-frame clones only, minus some. The sample gives tens of thousands of clones, about three fifths of which show up once; around 0.29% is in the top ten. These receptors' targets are unknown. General observations from the study: Among patients with Type 1 diabetes, TCRB CDR3s were moderately but significantly shorter in every one of the four CD4+ subsets.

The specimen sequenced was stem cell memory CD4+ T cells from blood. These TCRs come from a woman aged 25 to 39 with type 1 diabetes.

CDR3 DNA: TGTGCCAGCACCCCCGACAGTTCGAACACTGAAGCTTTCTTT. Protein product: CASTPDSSNTEAFF. The chain joins TRBV9 to TRBJ1-1; TRBD1 is a possible D gene (5 bases). The CDR3 totals 14 residues. Per the germline V gene, CDR1 is SGDLS and CDR2 is YYNGEE. V shed 6 bases and J shed 1 base, with 13 bases lying between them. Drawing the rest from reference TRBV9 and TRBJ1-1, the complete variable domain is DSGVTQTPKHLITATGQRVTLRCSPRSGDLSVYWYQQSLDQGLQFLIQYYNGEERAKGNILERFSAQQFPDLHSELNLSSLELGDSALYFCASTPDSSNTEAFFGQGTRLTVV.

J is TRBJ2-5 and V is TRBV2, with TRBD2 as a possible D gene (7 bases). The germline V gene encodes CDR1 SNHLY and CDR2 FYNNEI. V was pared by 5 bases and J by 2 bases, with 15 bases between. This CDR3 is 15 amino acids long. The CDR3 reads CASSRDYRAQETQYF. In DNA, the CDR3 is TGTGCCAGCAGTCGGGACTACAGGGCTCAAGAGACCCAGTACTTC.

The chain recombines TRBV5-6 with TRBJ2-7; possible D gene TRBD2, 6 bases. Trimming left V 4 bases short and J 1 base short, with 15 bases between. The V gene's germline CDR1 is SGHDT and CDR2 YYEEEE. The CDR3 loop spans 15 amino acids. DNA of the CDR3: TGTGCCAGCAGCCCGACTAGGACGGAGTCCTACGAGCAGTACTTC. It encodes CASSPTRTESYEQYF. The whole variable domain, remainder taken from reference TRBV5-6 and TRBJ2-7, is DAGVTQSPTHLIKTRGQQVTLRCSPKSGHDTVSWYQQALGQGPQFIFQYYEEEERQRGNFPDRFSGHQFPNYSSELNVNALLLGDSALYLCASSPTRTESYEQYFGPGTRLTVT.

V gene TRBV7-2 combines with J gene TRBJ2-5; no clear D. Trimming stripped 1 base from V and 4 bases from J, with 19 bases between. Germline V CDR1 and CDR2: SGHTA, FQGNSA. The CDR3 is 17 residues long. In DNA, the CDR3 is TGTGCCAGCAGCTTAGGCGTGGATTTGGCCGGGTCAGAGACCCAGTACTTC. As protein: CASSLGVDLAGSETQYF. Drawing the rest from reference TRBV7-2 and TRBJ2-5, the complete variable domain is GAGVSQSPSNKVTEKGKDVELRCDPISGHTALYWYRQSLGQGLEFLIYFQGNSAPDKSGLPSDRFSAERTGGSVSTLTIQRTQQEDSAVYLCASSLGVDLAGSETQYFGPGTRLLVL.

The CDR3: CASSRPLGNNQPQHF. In DNA form, the CDR3 reads TGCGCCAGCAGCCGCCCACTAGGAAACAATCAGCCCCAGCATTTT. The J gene is TRBJ1-5, the V gene TRBV4-1; D remains ambiguous. The CDR3 spans 15 residues. Per germline, CDR1 MGHRA and CDR2 YSYEKL. Trimming pared 4 bases from V and 3 bases from J, leaving 13 bases between.

This clone was seen more than once but under ten times. V is TRBV4-1 and J is TRBJ2-3, with D perhaps TRBD2 (5 bases). The V end was cut by 5 bases, the J end by 6 bases, with 12 bases between. This CDR3 is 13 amino acids long. The V gene's germline CDR1 is MGHRA and CDR2 YSYEKL. CDR3 DNA: TGCGCCAGCAGCTCCCGGACTCGTGATACGCAGTATTTT. This codes for CASSSRTRDTQYF.

The genes are TRBV7-9 and TRBJ2-1, with TRBD1 matching 8 bases. The CDR3 sequence is 15 residues long. V lost 5 bases to trimming and J lost 2 bases; unmatched junction nucleotides: 5. The germline CDR1 and CDR2 sequences are SEHNR and FQNEAQ (reference sequence). CDR3 DNA: TGTGCCAGCAGCCCTCAGGGGGCGGCCTACAATGAGCAGTTCTTC. Protein: CASSPQGAAYNEQFF.

V gene TRBV12-5 combines with J gene TRBJ1-1; the D is unclear. This CDR3 has 18 residues. V shed 2 bases and J shed 1 base, with 20 bases lying between them. Germline V gene lookup returns CDR1 LGHNT and CDR2 FRNRAP. The CDR3 spells CASGLFRPGGRTNTEAFF. As DNA, the CDR3 is TGTGCTAGTGGTTTGTTCCGGCCGGGAGGACGTACGAACACTGAAGCTTTCTTT.

This chain joins TRBV18 and TRBJ2-4; maybe TRBD2 (7 bases). V was cut by 8 bases and J by 7 bases, with 15 bases left in between. The V gene's germline CDR1 is KGHSH and CDR2 LQKENI. CDR3 length: 13 amino acids. This CDR3 is CASTAGAGNIQYF. Written as DNA, the CDR3 is TGTGCCAGCACCGCGGGGGCTGGGAACATTCAGTACTTC.

The J gene is TRBJ1-5, the V gene TRBV30; perhaps TRBD1 as D (6 bases). CDR3 length equals 15 residues. Germline-derived CDR1 and CDR2 are GTSNPN and SVGIG (reference sequence). The ends were cut back, 1 base at V and 4 bases at J, with 14 bases in the middle. This CDR3 is CAWSERTAPNQPQHF. The CDR3 bases are TGTGCCTGGAGTGAAAGGACAGCCCCAAATCAGCCCCAGCATTTT.

The chain recombines TRBV2 with TRBJ2-1; 15 positions agree with TRBD2. J was trimmed by 1 base and V by 4 bases; bases with no gene match: 5. The CDR3 loop spans 18 amino acids. Germline values: CDR1 SNHLY, CDR2 FYNNEI. The CDR3 nucleotides read TGTGCCAGCAGTGGGACTAGCGGGAGGGCCTGGTCCTACAATGAGCAGTTCTTC. Translated, it gives CASSGTSGRAWSYNEQFF.

The V and J genes are TRBV28 and TRBJ1-2; 8 bases fit TRBD1. V lost 6 bases, J lost 4 bases, and 4 bases stayed unmatched. The germline V gene encodes CDR1 MDHEN and CDR2 SYDVKM. This CDR3 spans 13 amino acids. CDR3 region: CASSLGQGYGYTF. For the CDR3, the DNA is TGTGCCAGCAGCTTAGGACAGGGCTATGGCTACACCTTC.

About this clone itself: At one end, the junction sequence differs from germline, possibly due to a read error. The J gene is TRBJ2-2, the V gene TRBV30, with 9 bases aligning to TRBD2. The CDR3 extends over 14 amino acids. Germline V CDR1 and CDR2: GTSNPN, SVGIG (reference sequence). CDR3 in amino acids: CAWKREVNTGELFF. As DNA, the CDR3 is TGTGCATGGAAGCGGGAGGTAAACACCGGGGAGCTGTTTTTT.